This is a list of T cell receptor beta chains from one sample in a study of PD-1 blockade in classical Hodgkin lymphoma. Profiling relied on immunoSEQ multiplex PCR, and the TCRdb table lists in-frame clones only, not all of them. The sample has 20,000 to 30,000 clones, over 65% seen once. Sample: peripheral blood mononuclear cells (PBMCs), taken before the second cycle of nivolumab. Receptors were obtained from a human donor with classical Hodgkin lymphoma. Each CDR3 is given with its conserved first and last residue. Each record gives: D gene, CDR3 length, J gene, V gene, clone size, CDR3 DNA, CDR3 protein. The D gene is left open where the match is weak. Clone size appears in some rows only: once, few, many, or a class for an expanded clone.

.	15	TRBJ2-1	TRBV4-1	.	TGCGCCAGCAGCCGAATAGGGAGCTCCTACAATGAGCAGTTCTTC	CASSRIGSSYNEQFF
.	14	TRBJ1-6	TRBV27	.	TGTGCCAGCAGTTACAGGGACTATAATTCACCCCTCCACTTT	CASSYRDYNSPLHF
TRBD1	17	TRBJ1-1	TRBV6-4	.	TGTGCCAGCAGTGACACAGGGGGGCACGGAGGTCACACTGAAGCTTTCTTT	CASSDTGGHGGHTEAFF
.	15	TRBJ2-1	TRBV7-9	.	TGTGCCAGCATCCCGCAGCGGAGAGTAGGTAATGAGCAGTTCTTC	CASIPQRRVGNEQFF
.	16	TRBJ1-5	TRBV9	.	TGTGCCAGCAGCGCTAGACATGGCCATAGCAATCAGCCCCAGCATTTT	CASSARHGHSNQPQHF
.	14	TRBJ2-3	TRBV19	.	TGTGCCAGTAGTATCACAGGGAACACAGATACGCAGTATTTT	CASSITGNTDTQYF
.	16	TRBJ2-3	TRBV2	.	TGTGCCAGCAGCCAGGGTGACCTGGGGCCCACAGATACGCAGTATTTT	CASSQGDLGPTDTQYF
.	11	TRBJ2-7	TRBV14	once	TGTGCCAGCAGCCAAGCCTACGAGCAGTACTTC	CASSQAYEQYF
.	14	TRBJ2-7	TRBV7-9	.	TGTGCCAGCAGCTTTACGTCCGTCTCCTACGAGCAGTACTTC	CASSFTSVSYEQYF
.	13	TRBJ2-7	TRBV5-1	.	TGCGCCAGCAGCTTGGAGGGGACCTACGAGCAGTACTTC	CASSLEGTYEQYF
.	13	TRBJ2-7	TRBV27	few	TGTGCCAGCAGTTTATCCCCTAGTAGGGAGCAGTACTTC	CASSLSPSREQYF
.	13	TRBJ2-4	TRBV11-3	.	TGTGCCAGCAGCTTACGAGGGGCTAACATTCAGTACTTC	CASSLRGANIQYF
.	14	TRBJ2-1	TRBV19	.	TGTGCCAGTAGTATACTGGGGGTGGGTGGTGAGCAGTTCTTC	CASSILGVGGEQFF
TRBD1	14	TRBJ2-2	TRBV27	.	TGTGCCAGGACGGACAGGGGTGGGACCGGGGAGCTGTTTTTT	CARTDRGGTGELFF
TRBD2	15	TRBJ2-1	TRBV2	.	TGTGCCAGCAGTGGAGCGGGACTAGCTTGGCATGAGCAGTTCTTC	CASSGAGLAWHEQFF